The rows below give T cell receptor beta chains drawn from one sample of a study of T cells after yellow fever vaccination. From the 5' RACE reads, TCRdb called clonotypes with MiXCR, one entry per CDR3 protein. The sample gives just under 600,000 distinct CDR3 sequences, 13% of which show up once; about 14% is in the top ten. The input for sequencing was PBMCs, taken on the day of the yellow fever booster vaccination. All receptors come from a man aged 30 to 39 who received the YFV17D yellow fever vaccine. Each CDR3 is given without its conserved first and last residue. Clone size is not always given. Where it is, it says once, few, many or a class for expanded clones.

v_gene	abundance	len	j_gene	CDR3aa
TRBV20-1	few	13	TRBJ2-2	SARDPTRGSGELF
TRBV5-1	few	12	TRBJ2-2	ASSFIQGTGELF
TRBV20-1	-	13	TRBJ2-5	SARDILAIKETQY
TRBV18	few	13	TRBJ2-7	ASSPPSGAFYEQY
TRBV10-3	-	14	TRBJ2-4	AISDSAGLAKNIQY
TRBV3-1	few	15	TRBJ2-1	ASSFGLTSGSYNEQF
TRBV10-1	-	11	TRBJ1-6	ASSESPGSPLH
TRBV20-1	once	9	TRBJ2-5	SGIPSEAQY
TRBV21-1	few	11	TRBJ2-7	ASGGRAKYEQY
TRBV19	many	11	TRBJ2-7	ASSGAGAYEQY
TRBV12-5	few	13	TRBJ2-5	ASGFQLAAQETQY
TRBV2	many	10	TRBJ1-5	ASRSGIGPQH
TRBV7-6	few	13	TRBJ2-3	ASSVAGGPVDTQY
TRBV30	-	11	TRBJ2-5	AWSGTAQETQY
TRBV29-1	few	13	TRBJ1-6	SVRTGSSYNSPLH
TRBV5-1	-	13	TRBJ2-7	ASSKGPGVSYEQY
TRBV11-2	-	13	TRBJ2-1	ASSPSGRGRREQF
TRBV6-1	-	13	TRBJ2-7	ASSHLTGGHYEQY
TRBV6-5	-	13	TRBJ2-7	ASSYSNPRSYEQY
TRBV7-3	-	14	TRBJ2-2	ASSPLIAQNTGELF
TRBV5-1	-	11	TRBJ2-7	ASSLEQGGLQY
TRBV20-1	-	11	TRBJ2-2	SATGLADGELF
TRBV6-2/TRBV6-3	-	13	TRBJ2-7	ASSNRGGTFYEQY
TRBV7-2	many	12	TRBJ2-7	ASSFSGKPYEQY
TRBV5-6	-	13	TRBJ2-1	ASSLVTRRGDEQF
TRBV7-2	many	17	TRBJ1-2	ASSLIIQDRGTTNYGYT
TRBV20-1	-	9	TRBJ2-7	SANRKGEQY
TRBV10-3	-	12	TRBJ2-1	AIRERDIDNEQF
TRBV12-3/TRBV12-4	-	13	TRBJ1-2	ASSLAGTGTGGYT
TRBV29-1	-	14	TRBJ2-2	SAKGGTGRSQGELF
TRBV5-5	many	12	TRBJ2-7	ASRLAGANYEQY
TRBV29-1	-	10	TRBJ2-7	SVVGRTYEQY
TRBV12-3/TRBV12-4	-	13	TRBJ2-6	ASTPRRNGANVLT
TRBV15	many	12	TRBJ2-1	ATSTAVIRGEQF
TRBV29-1	few	10	TRBJ2-3	SVGVWGDTQY
TRBV25-1	many	17	TRBJ2-1	ASSDDRGLAVSSYNEQF
TRBV12-3/TRBV12-4	few	13	TRBJ2-3	ASSFRESGTDTQY
TRBV11-2	-	11	TRBJ2-7	ASSLDTRGEQY
TRBV28	few	13	TRBJ2-2	ASSWEGRGTGELF
TRBV7-2	-	13	TRBJ2-7	ASSLVGDRVQEQY
TRBV28	few	13	TRBJ2-7	ASSSPGTRGYEQY
TRBV20-1	-	10	TRBJ2-7	SATRRSYEQY
TRBV5-1	-	13	TRBJ2-5	ASSLEEGRQETQY
TRBV3-1	many	15	TRBJ2-2	ASSRGPDRGDTGELF
TRBV4-2	-	13	TRBJ1-1	ASSHATGLNTEAF
TRBV20-1	few	16	TRBJ1-4	SARVDRGRGATNEKLF
TRBV5-1	few	12	TRBJ2-7	ASSPSRTRHEQY
TRBV23-1	-	18	TRBJ2-7	ASSQSRLGRGQSYSYEQY
TRBV20-1	-	11	TRBJ1-1	SARVQANTEAF
TRBV27	few	11	TRBJ2-7	ASNRGGSYEQY
TRBV5-1	many	10	TRBJ1-2	ASSLDLLGYT